This entry describes one T cell receptor beta chain. Its antigen remains unknown. PCR employed 60 Vbeta and 13 Jbeta primers. The assay was immunoSEQ multiplex PCR, and TCRdb's table has in-frame clones only and misses some. The table has over 35,000 clones, 60% to 70% seen once. CDR3 size: 14 residues. The V end was cut by 11 bases, the J end by 2 bases, with 19 bases between. Germline V gene data show CDR1 as LNHDA and CDR2 as SQIVND (reference sequence). These data originate in a study of cytomegalovirus exposure and HLA in healthy donors. Study results and caveats: While the bulk of TCR sequences proved rare, some public TCRs turned up in many donors. In an earlier analysis, about 87% or about 30%: the productive usage of most TCR beta V segments. V- and J-gene trimming in TCR beta was tied to a missense DCLRE1C variant by an analysis performed later.

The chain is built from TRBV19 and TRBJ2-7; D possibly corresponds to TRBD2 (5 bases). The sequencing sample was made of PBMCs. The receptor comes from a man aged 40-49 years in good health and CMV-seronegative. CDR3 amino acids: CASKTTGIPYEQYF. In DNA form, the CDR3 reads TGTGCCTCCAAGACGACCGGGATACCCTACGAGCAGTACTTC.